The source of this TCR beta chain is a study of CD8 T cell repertoires and HIV-1 epitope variants. About the study: Tested: three Gag epitope families, Nef HW9 and YT9. Cultures ran about 9 days, with IL-2, IL-7 and IL-15 added on days 3 and 7.

Data came from immunoSEQ multiplex PCR; TCRdb stores just in-frame clones and leaves some out. This sample has 5,000 to 7,000 clones, with about 62% found just once. Regarding this clone: Its antigen is unidentified.

The source of this sequence is a male donor with HIV. The sample was cultured CD8+ T cells derived from PBMCs.

The chain's CDR3 is CASSMSRPATVYEQYF. CDR3 nucleotide sequence: TGTGCCAGTAGTATGTCTCGGCCAGCAACTGTCTACGAGCAGTACTTC. The genes are TRBV19 and TRBJ2-7; no firm D call. V lost 3 bases and J 3 bases, leaving 18 bases between the germline ends. CDR1 is LNHDA, CDR2 SQIVND, per germline (reference sequence). This CDR3 region has 16 residues.